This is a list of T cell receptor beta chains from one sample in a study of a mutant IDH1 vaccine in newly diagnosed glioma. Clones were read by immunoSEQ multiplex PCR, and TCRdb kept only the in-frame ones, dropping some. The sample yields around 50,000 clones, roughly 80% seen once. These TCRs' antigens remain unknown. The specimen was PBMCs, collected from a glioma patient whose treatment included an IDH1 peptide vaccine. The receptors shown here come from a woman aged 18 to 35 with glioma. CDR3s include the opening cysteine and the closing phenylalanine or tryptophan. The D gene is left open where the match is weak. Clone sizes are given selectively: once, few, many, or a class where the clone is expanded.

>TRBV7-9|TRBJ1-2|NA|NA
CASSLDNYGYTF
TGTGCCAGCAGCTTGGACAACTATGGCTACACCTTC
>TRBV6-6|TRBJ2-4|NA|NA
CASSYSTQVAKNIQYF
TGTGCCAGCAGTTACTCGACACAAGTGGCCAAAAACATTCAGTACTTC
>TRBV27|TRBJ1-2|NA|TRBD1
CASSLSGTGAPEYGYTF
TGTGCCAGCAGTTTATCCGGGACAGGGGCTCCTGAGTATGGCTACACCTTC
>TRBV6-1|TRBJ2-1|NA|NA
CASGLTYNEQFF
TGTGCCAGTGGACTGACCTACAATGAGCAGTTCTTC
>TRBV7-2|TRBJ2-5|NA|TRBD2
CASSLGLAGGQETQYF
TGTGCCAGCAGCTTGGGACTAGCGGGGGGGCAAGAGACCCAGTACTTC
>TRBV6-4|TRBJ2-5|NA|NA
CASSVDSQETQYF
TGTGCCAGCAGCGTCGACAGCCAAGAGACCCAGTACTTC
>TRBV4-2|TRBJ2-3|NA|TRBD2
CASSQDSGRGTDTQYF
TGTGCCAGCAGCCAAGACAGCGGGAGGGGCACAGATACGCAGTATTTT
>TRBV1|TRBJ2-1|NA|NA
CTSSQRLAGANEQFF
TGCACCAGCAGCCAACGGCTAGCGGGGGCGAATGAGCAGTTCTTC
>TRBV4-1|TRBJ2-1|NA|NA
CASSQFGVRRANNEQFF
TGCGCCAGCAGCCAATTCGGCGTTCGTAGGGCGAACAATGAGCAGTTCTTC
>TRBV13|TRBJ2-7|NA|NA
CASSLRLAYEQYF
TGTGCCAGCAGCTTAAGGCTGGCCTACGAGCAGTACTTC
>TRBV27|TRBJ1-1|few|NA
CASRWGVRTEAFF
TGTGCCAGCAGGTGGGGGGTCCGCACTGAAGCTTTCTTT
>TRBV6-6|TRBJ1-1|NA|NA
CASSGLNTEAFF
TGTGCCAGCAGCGGTTTGAACACTGAAGCTTTCTTT
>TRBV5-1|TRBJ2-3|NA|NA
CASSSRRTDTQYF
TGCGCCAGCAGCTCCCGGCGCACAGATACGCAGTATTTT
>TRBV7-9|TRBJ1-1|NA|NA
CASSPRGGNTEAFF
TGTGCCAGCAGTCCTAGGGGCGGGAACACTGAAGCTTTCTTT
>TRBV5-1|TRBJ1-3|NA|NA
CASRPGQGNTIYF
TGCGCCAGCAGACCAGGACAGGGAAACACCATATATTTT
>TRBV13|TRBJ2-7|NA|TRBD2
CASSFRTSGTYEQYF
TGTGCCAGCAGCTTCCGGACTAGCGGGACCTACGAGCAGTACTTC
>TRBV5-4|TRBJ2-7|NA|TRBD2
CASSRATSGDYEQYF
TGTGCCAGCAGCCGCGCCACTAGCGGGGATTACGAGCAGTACTTC
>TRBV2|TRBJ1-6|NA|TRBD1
CAVPGGGRRVSPLHF
TGTGCCGTCCCTGGAGGGGGCAGGAGAGTTTCACCCCTCCACTTT
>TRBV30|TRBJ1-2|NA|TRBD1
CAWSGTGGNLYGYTF
TGTGCCTGGAGTGGGACAGGGGGCAATCTATACGGCTACACCTTC
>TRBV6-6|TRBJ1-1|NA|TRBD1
CASRRTGVTEAFF
TGTGCCAGCAGGCGGACAGGGGTTACTGAAGCTTTCTTT